This T cell receptor (beta chain) came from a study of regulatory T cells in long-lasting Graves disease. Points from the study as a whole: Since the sample size was small, accuracy may have been reduced. Persistent disease preferred TRBV28, TRBJ1-2 and TRBJ2-5.

In this sample, this clonotype turned up many times. The antigen remains unidentified. Combining iRepertoire HTBI primers with Arm-PCR of CDR3 regions, the authors built TCR beta libraries. TCRdb called the multiplex PCR reads again in MiXCR, with one record for every CDR3 protein. The profile shows roughly 500,000 distinct CDR3 sequences, about 20% of them singletons. Trimming cost V 5 bases and J 4 bases, with 11 bases left between them. The CDR3 runs to 13 residues. The time point: persistent/refractory GD, antithyroid drugs over 5 years with positive TRAb. Following extraction of RNA from PBMCs, that RNA was used to make the TCR library.

This TCR was recovered from a female donor with Graves disease. This chain links TRBV12-3 or TRBV12-4 with TRBJ1-2; D remains unclear. The starting material was peripheral blood mononuclear cells (PBMCs), obtained when the disease was refractory, from a patient treated with antithyroid drugs. The CDR3 here is CASSRPGAYGYTF. The CDR3 nucleotides are TGTGCCAGCAGTCGCCCGGGAGCCTATGGCTACACCTTC.